The rows below give T cell receptor beta chains drawn from one sample of a study of CD8+ T cells in alopecia areata. Clones were read by immunoSEQ multiplex PCR, and TCRdb kept only the in-frame ones, dropping some. The sample includes some 190,000 clones, over 60% of them seen just once. The starting material was CD4+ T cells sorted from blood, obtained at roughly week 45, from a patient treated with tofacitinib. These receptors were collected from a human donor with alopecia areata. CDR3s include the opening cysteine and the closing phenylalanine or tryptophan. Each record gives: V gene, J gene, D gene, clone size, CDR3 DNA, CDR3 protein. The D gene is left open where the match is weak. Size is omitted from some rows. Given values are once, few, many or a class for expanded clones.

>TRBV29-1|TRBJ1-5|TRBD1|NA
TGCAGCGTTCAAGGGACAGGGGGGGATCAGCCCCAGCATTTT
CSVQGTGGDQPQHF
>TRBV5-4|TRBJ1-1|TRBD1|once
TGTGCCAGCAGCTCGGGACAGGGAGGATTCACTGAAGCTTTCTTT
CASSSGQGGFTEAFF
>TRBV9|TRBJ1-1|NA|once
TGTGCCAGCAGCACAGACAGGAACACTGAAGCTTTCTTT
CASSTDRNTEAFF
>TRBV2|TRBJ1-2|NA|NA
TGTGCCAGCAGTGGCAGCTCAGGGATCGGCTACACCTTC
CASSGSSGIGYTF
>TRBV29-1|TRBJ1-1|NA|NA
TGCAGCGTTGTGACAGGTACTATGAACACTGAAGCTTTCTTT
CSVVTGTMNTEAFF
>TRBV5-4|TRBJ2-1|TRBD2|NA
TGTGCCAGCAGCTTGGGGCTAGCGGGGGCCGGAGGCGATGAGCAGTTCTTC
CASSLGLAGAGGDEQFF
>TRBV5-5|TRBJ1-5|NA|few
TGTGCCAGCAGCTTGGCGGACAGCTCAAATCAGCCCCAGCATTTT
CASSLADSSNQPQHF
>TRBV30|TRBJ1-4|NA|NA
TGTGCCTGGAGTCTAGTGGGCAGGGGAAATGAAAAACTGTTTTTT
CAWSLVGRGNEKLFF
>TRBV19|TRBJ2-4|NA|NA
TGTGCCAGTAGTATTCAGGGTACCAAAAACATTCAGTACTTC
CASSIQGTKNIQYF
>TRBV14|TRBJ2-5|NA|NA
TGTGCCAGCAGCCAAGATAGGTGGGGCGAGACCCAGTACTTC
CASSQDRWGETQYF
>TRBV7-2|TRBJ2-3|TRBD2|NA
TGTGCCAGCACCACCCGACTAGCGGGGATCACAGATACGCAGTATTTT
CASTTRLAGITDTQYF